This T cell receptor (beta chain) was identified during a study of tumor-infiltrating lymphocytes in primary liver carcinoma. Across the study: These patients were men and women whose ages were 30 to 69 years. Productive TCRbeta read yields ran from roughly 3.6 to 7.1 million per sample and were similar between tissues.

Unsorted bulk tissue, about 17-33 mg of it, served as the source for co-extraction of RNA and DNA. Cases comprised patients with primary liver carcinoma who received surgical resection. There are 16 residues in the CDR3. In germline, CDR1 is MNHEY, CDR2 SVGAGI. Deletions cut 6 bases from V and 8 bases from J, with 22 bases between. TCR beta cDNA was prepared out of around 460 ng total RNA by means of a constant-region primer. Generation of the TCR beta libraries relied on three nested multiplex PCR rounds using slightly modified ARM-PCR. Each of the first two PCR rounds ran about 9 cycles with TRBV1-TRBV30 forward and C-beta reverse primers. A single record per CDR3 protein comes from TCRdb applying MiXCR to the multiplex PCR reads. The sample consists of 100,000 or so distinct CDR3 sequences, more than 65% of them appearing once.

The chain has TRBV6-5 and TRBJ2-2; no clear D. The sequencing sample was made of liver tumor tissue from sampling region 5. The subset: tumor region T5, tumor centre. The TCR was taken from a woman aged 60-75 years with primary liver carcinoma and hepatitis B virus infection. The DNA for the CDR3 is TGTGCCAGCAGATTTGGCCTGGCGGATTCTGCGGGGGAGCTGTTTTTT. Protein: CASRFGLADSAGELFF.